The sequence of this TCR beta chain was determined in a study of blood T cell repertoires in COVID-19. For the study at large: The United States, Italy and Spain provided the acute and convalescent COVID-19 samples. T cells, B-cell-depleted T cells, or PBMCs supplied cDNA or gDNA.

Seattle-derived patients entered the study during active infection and were followed longitudinally. The CDR3 has 14 residues. Germline V gives CDR1 LNHNV, CDR2 YYDKDF (reference sequence). V lost 6 bases and J 4 bases, leaving 13 bases between the germline ends. In the original processing: Scientists estimated how many nucleated cells there were by amplifying reference gene primers. TCRdb's table, derived via immunoSEQ multiplex PCR, lists solely in-frame clones and lacks some. V, J and clone size are those of that table, while D and trimming were read from the DNA. This sample has around 140,000 clones, with 75% to 90% found just once.

Input material: peripheral blood. The V and J genes are TRBV15 and TRBJ1-5; D gene unclear. This TCR was sampled from a man aged 18-30 years with COVID-19, enrolled during active disease. The CDR3 protein is CATRTKAGNQPQHF. CDR3 in DNA: TGTGCCACCAGGACAAAGGCGGGGAATCAGCCCCAGCATTTT. Filled out from reference TRBV15 and TRBJ1-5, the complete variable domain reads DAMVIQNPRYQVTQFGKPVTLSCSQTLNHNVMYWYQQKSSQAPKLLFHYYDKDFNNEADTPDNFQSRRPNTSFCFLDIRSPGLGDTAMYLCATRTKAGNQPQHFGDGTRLSIL.